The source of this T cell receptor (beta chain) is a study of T cells in Graves' hyperthyroidism and ophthalmopathy. The CDR3 regions of TCR beta were amplified from RNA transcripts. An initial round of RT-PCR targeting the TCR CDR3 relied on the HTBI primer set. TCRdb reprocessed the multiplex PCR reads via MiXCR and lists one record per CDR3 protein. The table shows more than 500,000 distinct CDR3 sequences, with 15% to 20% occurring only once. The CDR3 is 13 residues long. The ends were cut back, 0 bases at V and 11 bases at J, with 14 bases in the middle. Germline V gene lookup returns CDR1 GTSNPN and CDR2 SVGIG (reference sequence).

The J gene is TRBJ1-5, the V gene TRBV30; no reliable D call. Input material: blood. This TCR derives from a woman aged 25 to 39 with Graves' ophthalmopathy. The CDR3: CAWSVLLERAQHF. In DNA, the CDR3 is TGTGCCTGGAGTGTACTTTTAGAGAGGGCCCAGCATTTT.